The 9 T cell receptor beta chains below were found in one sample sequenced in a study of CD8+ T cells in alopecia areata. Following RNA extraction, reverse transcription yielded cDNA that acted as the sequencing template. Assay used: immunoSEQ multiplex PCR; TCRdb lists only in-frame clones, some missing. The sample lists about 160,000 clones, about 87% occurring once. This specimen consisted of CD8+ T cells sorted from blood, obtained at week 0. The origin of the receptors is a human donor with alopecia areata.

V usage is TRBV5-1 and J usage is TRBJ2-3, with TRBD1 matching over 10 bases. The CDR3 has 14 residues. Germline CDR1 is SGHRS and CDR2 is YFSETQ. The V segment lost 7 bases and the J segment 4 bases; nucleotides outside the gene matches: 6. This chain's CDR3 is CASWTGGKADTQYF. The CDR3 region has the DNA TGCGCCAGCTGGACAGGGGGAAAGGCAGATACGCAGTATTTT.

The J gene is TRBJ1-2, the V gene TRBV29-1, with 9 bases that match TRBD1. V dropped 1 base and J dropped 8; count of bases not matched to a gene: 5. CDR1 is SQVTM, CDR2 ANQGSEA, per germline. The CDR3 is 13 residues long. CDR3 amino acids: CSVEAQGAEGYTF. In nucleotides, the CDR3 is TGCAGCGTTGAAGCACAGGGGGCAGAGGGCTACACCTTC.

V usage is TRBV6-5 and J usage is TRBJ1-1, with D maybe TRBD1 (5 bases). Germline values: CDR1 MNHEY, CDR2 SVGAGI. Trimming took 5 bases from V and 3 from J, leaving 16 bases between them. The length of the CDR3 is 15 residues. CDR3 loop: CASSPYAGSDTEAFF. DNA for the CDR3: TGTGCCAGCAGTCCCTACGCAGGGTCGGACACTGAAGCTTTCTTT.

J is TRBJ2-3 and V is TRBV5-4, with 8 nucleotides matching TRBD1. J gave up 7 bases and V 4 bases, and 11 bases lay outside the gene matches. The germline V gene has CDR1 SGHNT and CDR2 YYREEE (reference sequence). The length of the CDR3 is 15 residues. CDR3 coding DNA: TGTGCCAGCAGCCGCCCCGACAGGGGTGGAAATACGCAGTATTTT. Its translation is CASSRPDRGGNTQYF.

Here the CDR3 DNA reads TGCGCCAGCAGCTTGTATCTGGAACGCTACGAGCAGTACTTC. It yields the protein CASSLYLERYEQYF. The V call is TRBV5-1, the J call TRBJ2-7, with unresolved D. The CDR3 is 14 amino acids. Trimming left V 1 base short and J 3 bases short, with 11 bases between. The V gene's germline CDR1 is SGHRS and CDR2 YFSETQ.

This chain connects TRBV5-1 to TRBJ2-5; D uncertain. With 1 base removed from V and 1 base from J, the gap between germline ends came to 8 bases. This CDR3 comprises 14 residues. Per the germline V gene, CDR1 is SGHRS and CDR2 is YFSETQ. CDR3: CASSLFHSQETQYF. CDR3 DNA sequence: TGCGCCAGCAGCTTGTTTCACAGCCAAGAGACCCAGTACTTC. The variable domain in full, with the rest retrieved from reference TRBV5-1 and TRBJ2-5, is KAGVTQTPRYLIKTRGQQVTLSCSPISGHRSVSWYQQTPGQGLQFLFEYFSETQRNKGNFPGRFSGRQFSNSRSEMNVSTLELGDSALYLCASSLFHSQETQYFGPGTRLLVL.

The chain joins TRBV19 to TRBJ2-1; TRBD2 matches at 16 bases. CDR3 size: 17 residues. Germline CDR1 LNHDA, CDR2 SQIVND (reference sequence). The V segment lost 7 bases and the J segment 0 bases; nucleotides outside the gene matches: 3. The CDR3 sequence is CASTGLAGGGSYNEQFF. The CDR3 nucleotides read TGTGCCAGTACGGGACTAGCGGGAGGGGGCTCCTACAATGAGCAGTTCTTC.

The chain combines TRBV7-9 with TRBJ2-7; the D is unclear. The CDR3 covers 12 residues. Trimming left V 2 bases short and J 6 bases short, with 8 bases between. Germline V gene sequence: CDR1 SEHNR, CDR2 FQNEAQ (reference sequence). The CDR3 sequence is CASSLMVVEQYF. As DNA, the CDR3 is TGTGCCAGCAGCTTAATGGTCGTCGAGCAGTACTTC.

The V call is TRBV7-2, the J call TRBJ1-5; D not certain. The CDR3 extends over 12 amino acids. Between the trimmed V and J ends, which lost 6 bases and 6 bases, there was a span of 9 bases. Germline CDR1 is SGHTA and CDR2 is FQGNSA. CDR3 in DNA: TGTGCCAGCAGTATCATGGGTCAGCCCCAGCATTTT. This codes for CASSIMGQPQHF.